Listed here is a single T cell receptor beta chain. This table comes from immunoSEQ multiplex PCR, and its TCRdb copy is limited to in-frame clones, with some not included. Found here are about 63,000 clones, 70% to 90% of them singletons; the top ten hold roughly 1.2%. This entry belongs to a study of cytomegalovirus exposure and HLA in healthy donors. The receptor was isolated from a woman younger than 30 in good health and CMV-seronegative. What was sequenced was PBMCs.

The CDR3 bases are TGCGCCACCATCTCCGGGAACTCCTACGAGCAGTACTTC. Encoded protein: CATISGNSYEQYF. The rearrangement links TRBV5-1 to TRBJ2-7; a weak D match, TRBD2 (5 bases). Trimming cost V 9 bases and J 0 bases, with 13 bases left between them. The CDR3 consists of 13 residues. CDR1 is SGHRS and CDR2 is YFSETQ in the germline V gene.